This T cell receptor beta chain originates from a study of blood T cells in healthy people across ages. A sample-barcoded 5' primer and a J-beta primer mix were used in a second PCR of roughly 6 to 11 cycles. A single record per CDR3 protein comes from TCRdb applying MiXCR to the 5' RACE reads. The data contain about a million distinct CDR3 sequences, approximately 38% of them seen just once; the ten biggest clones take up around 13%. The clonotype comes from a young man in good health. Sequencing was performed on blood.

The CDR3 spells CAISEARGPYEQYF. CDR3 coding DNA: TGTGCCATCAGTGAAGCCAGGGGGCCCTACGAGCAGTACTTC. V gene TRBV10-3 combines with J gene TRBJ2-7; 8 bases are shared with TRBD1. Germline lookup yields CDR1 ENHRY and CDR2 SYGVKD. The V and J ends lost 3 bases and 2 bases, in that order; junction bases with no gene match: 3. The CDR3 totals 14 residues.